This T cell receptor (beta chain) was retrieved from a study of a mutant IDH1 vaccine in newly diagnosed glioma. In the study overall: Most patients had received both radiotherapy and temozolomide, the prior options being radiotherapy, temozolomide, or both. Points from the study as a whole: Shifts in the top peripheral T cell clonotypes seemed unrelated to pseudoprogression.

The CDR3 is 13 amino acids. V was cut by 6 bases and J by 0 bases, with 12 bases left in between. Germline CDR1 reads SQVTM; CDR2 reads ANQGSEA. Time point noted: week 35, safety follow-up. A 20-mer mutant IDH1 peptide at 300 ug was injected subcutaneously with topical imiquimod. Patients had eight vaccinations, in weeks 1, 3, 5, 7, 11, 15, 19 and 23. Each of the donors came in with new WHO grade 3 or 4 astrocytomas that were IDH1-mutant and ATRX-lost. The assay was immunoSEQ multiplex PCR, and TCRdb's table has in-frame clones only and misses some. This table holds over 30,000 clones, 79% found once. In regard to this clone: The antigen is unknown.

The chain uses TRBV29-1 and TRBJ2-7, with D perhaps TRBD1 or TRBD2 (5 bases each). The source material was PBMCs, sampled from a glioma patient whose treatment included an IDH1 peptide vaccine. This receptor was identified in a woman in her twenties or thirties with glioma. Some clones in this sample may be carry-over from other donors' samples. This CDR3 is CSVIPGSSYEQYF. The DNA for the CDR3 is TGCAGCGTGATTCCAGGGAGCTCCTACGAGCAGTACTTC.